The rows below give T cell receptor beta chains drawn from one sample of a study of glioma-infiltrating T cells after dendritic cell vaccination. Profiled with immunoSEQ multiplex PCR; TCRdb holds only in-frame clones, not every one. The sample carries 100,000 or so clones, about nine tenths recorded once. This material consisted of blood, taken before dendritic cell vaccination. These receptors were taken from a human donor with glioblastoma. The CDR3 runs from the conserved cysteine through the conserved F or W. D genes are given only for firm matches. Only part of the rows carry a size: once, few, many, or a class if the clone is expanded.

>TRBD1|TRBV29-1|-|TRBJ1-2
TGCAGCGTTGAAGGAATGGGACAGGGGGCTGACTATGGCTACACCTTC
CSVEGMGQGADYGYTF
>-|TRBV27|-|TRBJ2-1
TGTGCCAGCAGTTTATTTGAGGGAGGTGAGCAGTTCTTC
CASSLFEGGEQFF
>-|TRBV28|-|TRBJ1-2
TGTGCCAGCAGTTTTCGGGGGGGCGGTGGCTACACCTTC
CASSFRGGGGYTF
>-|TRBV7-2|-|TRBJ2-3
TGTGCCAGCAGCTTAGCCACTGGAGATACGCAGTATTTT
CASSLATGDTQYF
>TRBD1|TRBV7-2|-|TRBJ1-2
TGTGCCAGCAGCAGTCGACAGGGGGGCCTTACGGATGGCTACACCTTC
CASSSRQGGLTDGYTF
>TRBD1|TRBV7-9|-|TRBJ1-1
TGTGCCAGCAGCGACCGGGACAGGGGGAACACTGAAGCTTTCTTT
CASSDRDRGNTEAFF
>TRBD2|TRBV13|few|TRBJ2-5
TGTGCCAGCAGCTGGGGCCGGGGGGGGACCCAGTACTTC
CASSWGRGGTQYF
>TRBD2|TRBV5-1|-|TRBJ2-5
TGCGCCAGCAGCTCGGGACTAGCGGGAGAGATCCAAGAGACCCAGTACTTC
CASSSGLAGEIQETQYF
>-|TRBV27|-|TRBJ2-2
TGTGCCAGCAGTTTTCGGGGGGGGGAGCTGTTTTTT
CASSFRGGELFF
>TRBD1|TRBV13|-|TRBJ2-7
TGTGCCAGCAGCCCAACACAGGGGTCCTACGAGCAGTACTTC
CASSPTQGSYEQYF
>-|TRBV12-5|-|TRBJ1-3
TGTGCTAGTGGTTTGGGAACAACTGGAAACACCATATATTTT
CASGLGTTGNTIYF
>TRBD1|TRBV4-3|-|TRBJ1-2
TGCGCCAGCAGTCCCTCAGGGGGCCATGGCTACACCTTC
CASSPSGGHGYTF
>-|TRBV5-4|-|TRBJ1-1
TGTGCCAGCAGGCCGAGATCTATGAACACTGAAGCTTTCTTT
CASRPRSMNTEAFF
>TRBD1|TRBV9|-|TRBJ2-2
TGTGCCAGCAGCGTAGAAGGGGGCAAGGCCGGGGAGCTGTTTTTT
CASSVEGGKAGELFF
>-|TRBV19|-|TRBJ2-1
TGTGCCAGTAGTGCGTCTAGCTCCTCCTACAATGAGCAGTTCTTC
CASSASSSSYNEQFF
>TRBD1|TRBV15|-|TRBJ2-1
TGTGCCACCAGCAGGGGGACAGGGGGCTCCTACAATGAGCAGTTCTTC
CATSRGTGGSYNEQFF
>-|TRBV6-6|few|TRBJ2-7
TGTGCCAGCAGTTACGACAGGAAGCAGGGAGAGCAGTACTTC
CASSYDRKQGEQYF
>-|TRBV7-2|-|TRBJ2-7
TGTGCCAGCAGCCCACCGGGACATTGGGAGCAGTACTTC
CASSPPGHWEQYF
>-|TRBV5-1|-|TRBJ2-5
TGCGCCAGCAGCCCCCCGGCAGCAGGGCGCGAGACCCAGTACTTC
CASSPPAAGRETQYF
>TRBD1|TRBV7-2|-|TRBJ2-7
TGTGCCAGCAGCTTAATGGACAGGGGCTACGAGCAGTACTTC
CASSLMDRGYEQYF
>TRBD1|TRBV2|-|TRBJ1-1
TGTGCCAGCAGACGGGACAGCTACCTAATGAACACTGAAGCTTTCTTT
CASRRDSYLMNTEAFF
>-|TRBV4-3|-|TRBJ1-4
TGCGCCAGCAGCCAAGACGAACAGCCTGAAAAACTGTTTTTT
CASSQDEQPEKLFF
>TRBD2|TRBV27|-|TRBJ2-7
TGTGCCAGCAGTTCCCTAGCGGGATCCTACGAGCAGTACTTC
CASSSLAGSYEQYF
>TRBD1|TRBV5-1|-|TRBJ2-7
TGCGCCAGCAGCTTGAAGGGGGCGATATACGAGCAGTACTTC
CASSLKGAIYEQYF
>-|TRBV6-5|-|TRBJ2-2
TGTGCCAGCAGTAACCAAGGCGGCGCCGAGCTGTTTTTT
CASSNQGGAELFF
>-|TRBV29-1|-|TRBJ1-1
TGCAGCGCGAAGGGGCAGAACACTGAAGCTTTCTTT
CSAKGQNTEAFF
>-|TRBV20-1|-|TRBJ1-4
TGCAGTGCCGTTTCGGATGAAAAACTGTTTTTT
CSAVSDEKLFF
>-|TRBV4-1|-|TRBJ1-2
TGCGCCAGCAGCCACCCGGACAGACAGATTGGGTCTAGCTACACCTTC
CASSHPDRQIGSSYTF
>-|TRBV6-5|-|TRBJ2-7
TGTGCCAGCAGTTACTCGACGGGGTACGAGCAGTACTTC
CASSYSTGYEQYF
>-|TRBV27|-|TRBJ2-7
TGTGCCAGCAGTAGAGGGACACGGCCCTACGAGCAGTACTTC
CASSRGTRPYEQYF
>TRBD1|TRBV19|once|TRBJ2-1
TGTGCCAGTAGTATAGGCCGGACAGGACTTCGCAATGAGCAGTTCTTC
CASSIGRTGLRNEQFF
>-|TRBV6-5|-|TRBJ2-2
TGTGCCAGCAGACCGGACAGTGGGACCACCGGGGAGCTGTTTTTT
CASRPDSGTTGELFF
>-|TRBV7-2|few|TRBJ2-2
TGTGCCAGCAGCTTAGTTCGGGATGGTGCCGGGGAGCTGTTTTTT
CASSLVRDGAGELFF
>-|TRBV27|few|TRBJ2-1
TGTGCCAGCAGTTCACAGAGCTCCTACAATGAGCAGTTCTTC
CASSSQSSYNEQFF
>-|TRBV7-2|-|TRBJ1-4
TGTGCCAGCAGCTTAACGAGCAGGACTACGAATGAAAAACTGTTTTTT
CASSLTSRTTNEKLFF
>-|TRBV19|-|TRBJ2-7
TGTGCCAGTAGTGAGCACTCCAATTCCTACGAGCAGTACTTC
CASSEHSNSYEQYF
>-|TRBV11-2|-|TRBJ1-1
TGTGCCAGCACGGCAGGGAAACAGATCTCTGAAGCTTTCTTT
CASTAGKQISEAFF
>TRBD2|TRBV6-5|-|TRBJ2-4
TGTGCCAGCAGTTCTAGCGGGAGGAACATTCAGTACTTC
CASSSSGRNIQYF
>TRBD2|TRBV15|-|TRBJ2-7
TGTGCCACCAGCCCCCCCGGAGCGGGGGGGGCAAGAGAGCAGTACTTC
CATSPPGAGGAREQYF
>-|TRBV5-1|-|TRBJ2-7
TGCGCCAGCAGCGCGGGGACGTCGAGGGGATACGAGCAGTACTTC
CASSAGTSRGYEQYF
>TRBD2|TRBV28|-|TRBJ2-1
TGTGCCAGCTCCCCGGGACTAGTGGGGGTCAATGAGCAGTTCTTC
CASSPGLVGVNEQFF
>-|TRBV7-7|-|TRBJ2-2
TGTGCCAGCAGCCAGACGACAGCGAACACCGGGGAGCTGTTTTTT
CASSQTTANTGELFF
>-|TRBV5-4|once|TRBJ1-3
TGTGCCAGCAGCTCGGGTGGCGTAGCTGGAAACACCATATATTTT
CASSSGGVAGNTIYF
>-|TRBV21-1|-|TRBJ1-1
TGTGCCAGCAGCAACCCGACAGGTCTGAACACTGAAGCTTTCTTT
CASSNPTGLNTEAFF
>-|TRBV5-6|-|TRBJ1-2
TGTGCCAGCAGCTTCAAGCTCGGTCATGGCTACACCTTC
CASSFKLGHGYTF
>TRBD2|TRBV5-1|-|TRBJ2-5
TGCGCCAGCAGCTTGGGTTTAGCGGGAGTTGAAGAGACCCAGTACTTC
CASSLGLAGVEETQYF
>-|TRBV21-1|once|TRBJ1-6
TGTGCCAGCGGCCGGGACAGGGGGCCTTCACCCCTCCACTTT
CASGRDRGPSPLHF
>TRBD2|TRBV2|-|TRBJ2-2
TGTGCCAGCAGTTCAGGGACTAGCACCACCGGGGAGCTGTTTTTT
CASSSGTSTTGELFF
>-|TRBV7-6|-|TRBJ1-2
TGTGCCAGCAGCTTAGGGGGCGACTACACCTTC
CASSLGGDYTF
>-|TRBV19|-|TRBJ2-3
TGTGCCAGTAGTATAGCGGATACGCAGTATTTT
CASSIADTQYF
>-|TRBV6-5|-|TRBJ2-7
TGTGCCAGCAGTTTAACAGGCAATGCCAACTACGAGCAGTACTTC
CASSLTGNANYEQYF
>TRBD2|TRBV28|-|TRBJ2-5
TGTGCCAGCAGTCAAGGGACTAGCCTCAAAGAGACCCAGTACTTC
CASSQGTSLKETQYF
>-|TRBV27|-|TRBJ2-6
TGTGCCAGCAGCCTACTAGGGGGACACGGAAGCTCTGGGGCCAACGTCCTGACTTTC
CASSLLGGHGSSGANVLTF
>TRBD1|TRBV9|once|TRBJ2-7
TGTGCCAGCAGCCCCGGGACAGGGGTCTACGAGCAGTACTTC
CASSPGTGVYEQYF
>TRBD1|TRBV14|-|TRBJ2-7
TGTGCCAGCAGCCTTGGGACAGGGATTCCCTACGAGCAGTACTTC
CASSLGTGIPYEQYF
>TRBD1|TRBV7-2|once|TRBJ1-2
TGTGCCAGCAGCTCCTACAGGGGTATAGCGGAGGGCTACACCTTC
CASSSYRGIAEGYTF
>TRBD1|TRBV25-1|once|TRBJ1-6
TGTGCCAGCAGTGAATTCCTCGGACAGGGAAATTCACCCCTCCACTTT
CASSEFLGQGNSPLHF